This T cell receptor (beta chain) comes out of a study of a mutant IDH1 vaccine in newly diagnosed glioma. The overall study: Visit V12 was scheduled at week 35 and visit V13 at week 47. Whole-study results and caveats: Vaccination induced immune responses in around 93% of patients.

This CDR3 is 16 amino acids long. The V segment lost 7 bases and the J segment 2 bases; nucleotides outside the gene matches: 9. Germline CDR1 is MNHEY and CDR2 is SMNVEV (reference sequence). Time point given: week 47, end of study. What each vaccine dose contained was 300 ug of mutant IDH1 20-mer peptide, accompanied by topical imiquimod. This clone was seen a few times. Its specificity is not known. Some clones are missing from TCRdb's copy, which holds only in-frame ones; the method was immunoSEQ multiplex PCR. The profile shows fewer than 60,000 clones, roughly 61% of them singletons. Material: peripheral blood mononuclear cells (PBMCs), obtained from a glioma patient whose treatment included an IDH1 peptide vaccine. This sequence joins TRBV27 and TRBJ2-7; 12 bases align to TRBD1. The TCR originated in a man aged 40-49 years with glioma. Some clones in this sample may be carry-over from other donors' samples. Here the CDR3 DNA reads TGTGCCAGCAAACGGGACAGGGGGCAAGTAACCTACGAGCAGTACTTC. Its translation: CASKRDRGQVTYEQYF.